One sample yielded the 29 T cell receptor beta chains listed below, sequenced in a study of blood T cell repertoires in COVID-19. Clones were read by immunoSEQ multiplex PCR, and TCRdb kept only the in-frame ones, dropping some. The repertoire holds more than 350,000 clones, with 80% to 90% as singletons. Sample: PBMCs or T cells enriched from blood (not recorded which). The receptors come from a man younger than 35 who had recovered from COVID-19.

This chain connects TRBV5-1 to TRBJ1-1, with a tentative D call TRBD1 (6 bases). Germline lookup yields CDR1 SGHRS and CDR2 YFSETQ. This CDR3 has 19 residues. V was pared by 0 bases and J by 3 bases, with 24 bases between. This chain's CDR3 is CASSLGGFRQDPGDTEAFF. The CDR3 DNA follows: TGCGCCAGCAGCTTGGGGGGGTTTAGACAGGACCCAGGGGACACTGAAGCTTTCTTT.

The chain joins TRBV27 to TRBJ1-1; TRBD1 is a possible D gene (6 bases). Germline CDR1 is MNHEY and CDR2 is SMNVEV (reference sequence). V was shortened by 3 bases and J by 0 bases, with 11 bases between the two germline ends. The CDR3 consists of 15 residues. The CDR3 coding sequence is TGTGCCAGCAGTTTTAACAGGGCAATGAACACTGAAGCTTTCTTT. Residues: CASSFNRAMNTEAFF.

The chain has TRBV4-1 and TRBJ2-7, with TRBD1 as a possible D gene (5 bases). CDR1 and CDR2 from the germline V gene are MGHRA and YSYEKL. The V gene lost 3 bases and the J gene lost 0 bases, with 9 bases spanning the gap. This CDR3 is built from 14 residues. The CDR3 DNA follows: TGCGCCAGCAGCCAGGGGCCCTCCTCCTACGAGCAGTACTTC. Amino acid sequence: CASSQGPSSYEQYF.

Concerning this clone: Distinct nucleotide sequences in the sample also encode this CDR3. The rearrangement links TRBV2 to TRBJ1-6, with D tentatively TRBD1 (6 bases). Germline CDR1 reads SNHLY; CDR2 reads FYNNEI. V shed 4 bases and J shed 10 bases, with 8 bases lying between them. CDR3 length: 12 amino acids. CDR3 bases: TGTGCCAGCAGTGGACAGGTGTCACCCCTCCACTTT. Encoded protein: CASSGQVSPLHF. Full variable domain (rest looked up from reference TRBV2 and TRBJ1-6): EPEVTQTPSHQVTQMGQEVILRCVPISNHLYFYWYRQILGQKVEFLVSFYNNEISEKSEIFDDQFSVERPDGSNFTLKIRSTKLEDSAMYFCASSGQVSPLHFGNGTRLTVT.

The V and J genes are TRBV28 and TRBJ1-5; D unclear. CDR1 is MDHEN and CDR2 is SYDVKM in the germline V gene. V gave up 2 bases and J gave up 1 base, with 6 bases separating them. The CDR3 is 14 residues long. CDR3 region: CASSLTVSNQPQHF. CDR3 in DNA: TGTGCCAGCAGTTTAACGGTGAGCAATCAGCCCCAGCATTTT.

The CDR3 loop reads CAISESTGQPQHF. The CDR3 DNA follows: TGTGCCATCAGTGAGTCGACTGGTCAGCCCCAGCATTTT. The V call is TRBV10-3, the J call TRBJ1-5; D is undetermined. Germline CDR1 ENHRY, CDR2 SYGVKD. The CDR3 spans 13 residues. Trimming took off 0 bases at V and 6 bases at J, with 6 bases between the two ends.

The rearrangement links TRBV7-6 to TRBJ2-7; 8 nucleotides match TRBD1. CDR1 and CDR2 from the germline V gene are SGHVS and FNYEAQ. Trimming at V came to 1 base and at J to 2 bases, leaving 4 bases not matched to a gene. This CDR3 has 15 amino acids. The CDR3, as DNA: TGTGCCAGCAGCTTAGGACAGGGGACAGCCTACGAGCAGTACTTC. Amino acids: CASSLGQGTAYEQYF.

This chain connects TRBV9 to TRBJ2-1; 10 nucleotides agree with TRBD2. V shed 0 bases and J 3 bases; nucleotides not matched to a gene: 0. The germline V gene encodes CDR1 SGDLS and CDR2 YYNGEE. This CDR3 is built from 15 residues. CDR3 sequence reads: CASSVGTSGYNEQFF. The CDR3 nucleotides are TGTGCCAGCAGCGTAGGGACTAGCGGCTACAATGAGCAGTTCTTC.

CDR3 amino acids: CASSLVAMNYGGYTF. The CDR3 nucleotides are TGTGCCAGCAGCTTAGTTGCTATGAACTACGGTGGCTACACCTTC. This sequence joins TRBV11-2 and TRBJ1-2; D gene ambiguous. CDR3 length equals 15 residues. V gave up 1 base and J gave up 7 bases, with 16 bases separating them. Germline CDR1 reads SGHAT; CDR2 reads FQNNGV.

The V call is TRBV7-9, the J call TRBJ2-7; 7 nucleotides align to TRBD1. The germline CDR1 and CDR2 sequences are SEHNR and FQNEAQ (reference sequence). The CDR3 has 15 amino acids. The junction had 12 bases not matched to a gene; V was cut back by 5 bases and J by 5 bases. The CDR3 is CASSPPDRVYHEQYF. The CDR3 DNA is TGTGCCAGCAGCCCCCCCGACAGGGTGTACCACGAGCAGTACTTC.

This rearrangement joins TRBV5-1 to TRBJ2-1, with 12 bases identical to TRBD2. Losses at the gene ends were 3 bases for V and 3 bases for J; bases not matched to a gene: 7. The CDR3 spans 17 residues. The germline V gene has CDR1 SGHRS and CDR2 YFSETQ. CDR3 loop: CASSYTVLAGGYNEQFF. The CDR3 bases are TGCGCCAGCAGCTATACAGTACTAGCGGGAGGCTACAATGAGCAGTTCTTC.

J is TRBJ1-5 and V is TRBV19; D not certain. The CDR3 spans 15 residues. Germline lookup yields CDR1 LNHDA and CDR2 SQIVND (reference sequence). V dropped 5 bases and J dropped 3 bases, with 14 bases sitting between them. The CDR3 bases are TGTGCCAGTAGTCCACACGGAGGGCTCAATCAGCCCCAGCATTTT. Translating it yields CASSPHGGLNQPQHF.

This chain connects TRBV10-2 to TRBJ2-7; 9 bases agree with TRBD1. The germline gives CDR1 WSHSY, CDR2 SAAADI. CDR3 length equals 15 residues. The J segment lost 6 bases and the V segment lost 6 bases, leaving 12 bases of the junction unmatched. The CDR3 coding sequence is TGCGCCAGCAGCGGAGCGGGACAGGGAGGGAGCGAGCAGTACTTC. Protein sequence: CASSGAGQGGSEQYF.

This chain joins TRBV4-1 and TRBJ2-7, with D maybe TRBD1 (5 bases). Trimming took 4 bases from V and 0 from J, leaving 13 bases between them. Germline values: CDR1 MGHRA, CDR2 YSYEKL. The CDR3 totals 15 residues. The CDR3 nucleotides are TGCGCCAGCAGCCCACAGGCCCTATCCTCCTACGAGCAGTACTTC. The encoded protein is CASSPQALSSYEQYF.

The rearrangement links TRBV10-2 to TRBJ1-1; 10 nucleotides line up with TRBD1. The germline V gene encodes CDR1 WSHSY and CDR2 SAAADI. Trimming cost V 0 bases and J 5 bases; bases outside gene matches: 9. The length of the CDR3 is 17 residues. In DNA form, the CDR3 reads TGCGCCAGCAGTGAGTCACCGGGACAGGGGAGATGGACTGAAGCTTTCTTT. Amino acid sequence: CASSESPGQGRWTEAFF.

The chain uses TRBV11-3 and TRBJ2-2; no clear D. Germline V lookup: CDR1 SGHNT, CDR2 YENEEA. V was shortened by 1 base and J by 2 bases, with 8 bases between the two germline ends. This CDR3 region has 15 residues. The CDR3 region is CASSLVSTNTGELFF. The CDR3 bases are TGTGCCAGCAGCTTAGTATCCACAAACACCGGGGAGCTGTTTTTT.

The rearrangement uses TRBV5-1 and TRBJ1-6; D might be TRBD1 (5 bases). The CDR3 consists of 15 residues. Deletions cut 3 bases from V and 10 bases from J, with 17 bases between. The germline gives CDR1 SGHRS, CDR2 YFSETQ. In DNA, the CDR3 is TGCGCCAGCAGCTCAGGGTTTCCCGATCCATCACCCCTCCACTTT. Translated: CASSSGFPDPSPLHF.

The chain has TRBV19 and TRBJ2-1; TRBD2 matches at 7 bases. This CDR3 has 17 residues. CDR1 and CDR2 from the germline V gene are LNHDA and SQIVND (reference sequence). The junction had 10 bases not matched to a gene; V was cut back by 4 bases and J by 1 base. The CDR3 is CASSKGREAGSYNEQFF. The CDR3 DNA reads as TGTGCCAGTAGTAAGGGGAGGGAAGCGGGGTCCTACAATGAGCAGTTCTTC.

This chain connects TRBV7-8 to TRBJ1-3, with D tentatively TRBD1 (6 bases). The germline CDR1 and CDR2 sequences are SGHVS and FQNEAQ. There are 15 residues in the CDR3. The V gene lost 2 bases and the J gene lost 0 bases, with 8 bases spanning the gap. CDR3 sequence: CASSLQGFSGNTIYF. CDR3 nucleotides: TGTGCCAGCAGCTTACAGGGGTTCTCTGGAAACACCATATATTTT. Full variable domain (outside the CDR3, taken from reference TRBV7-8 and TRBJ1-3): GAGVSQSPRYKVAKRGQDVALRCDPISGHVSLFWYQQALGQGPEFLTYFQNEAQLDKSGLPSDRFFAERPEGSVSTLKIQRTQQEDSAVYLCASSLQGFSGNTIYFGEGSWLTVV.

The V call is TRBV19, the J call TRBJ1-6, with no clear D. The germline V and J ends were trimmed by 6 bases and 1 base, with 10 bases remaining between them. Looked up from germline, CDR1 is LNHDA and CDR2 is SQIVND (reference sequence). This CDR3 region has 15 residues. In DNA, the CDR3 is TGTGCCAGTAGCCGTGACAATTCCTATAATTCACCCCTCCACTTT. Its protein is CASSRDNSYNSPLHF. The full variable domain, completed using reference TRBV19 and TRBJ1-6, is DGGITQSPKYLFRKEGQNVTLSCEQNLNHDAMYWYRQDPGQGLRLIYYSQIVNDFQKGDIAEGYSVSREKKESFPLTVTSAQKNPTAFYLCASSRDNSYNSPLHFGNGTRLTVT.

This chain joins TRBV18 and TRBJ2-2, with a tentative D call TRBD1 (6 bases). V lost 3 bases to trimming and J lost 5 bases, with 16 bases between them. The germline V gene has CDR1 KGHSH and CDR2 LQKENI. This CDR3 has 16 amino acids. Written as DNA, the CDR3 is TGTGCCAGCTCACCCGGGACACCGAAACTAACCGGGGAGCTGTTTTTT. It specifies CASSPGTPKLTGELFF.

The rearrangement links TRBV7-8 to TRBJ2-7; D call uncertain. This CDR3 has 13 amino acids. Trimming removed 1 base from V and 6 bases from J, with 10 bases in between. Germline V CDR1 and CDR2: SGHVS, FQNEAQ. DNA of the CDR3: TGTGCCAGCAGCTTAGTAGTGACGGGCGAGCAGTACTTC. Its protein product is CASSLVVTGEQYF.

The chain carries TRBV19 and TRBJ2-1; possible D gene TRBD2, 5 bases. CDR1 and CDR2 from the germline V gene are LNHDA and SQIVND (reference sequence). This CDR3 region has 13 residues. Trimming left V 5 bases short and J 8 bases short, with 13 bases between. CDR3: CASSPQGSDEQFF. CDR3 in DNA: TGTGCCAGTAGTCCCCAAGGGAGCGATGAGCAGTTCTTC. Based on the CDR3 plus reference TRBV19 and TRBJ2-1, the full variable domain is DGGITQSPKYLFRKEGQNVTLSCEQNLNHDAMYWYRQDPGQGLRLIYYSQIVNDFQKGDIAEGYSVSREKKESFPLTVTSAQKNPTAFYLCASSPQGSDEQFFGPGTRLTVL.

The chain couples TRBV19 to TRBJ2-5; TRBD2 matches at 14 bases. With V trimmed by 5 bases and J by 0 bases, 11 bases remained unmatched. From germline, CDR1 is LNHDA and CDR2 SQIVND (reference sequence). This CDR3 region has 19 residues. The CDR3 loop reads CASSVGRTSGRTYQETQYF. CDR3 nucleotides: TGTGCCAGTAGTGTCGGCAGGACTAGCGGGAGGACTTACCAAGAGACCCAGTACTTC.

The genes are TRBV28 and TRBJ1-2; 11 bases map to TRBD1. Germline trimming cut 2 bases from V and 7 bases from J; bases unmatched to any gene: 6. The CDR3 runs to 15 residues. Looked up from germline, CDR1 is MDHEN and CDR2 is SYDVKM. The chain's CDR3 is CASSLPPGQGVGYTF. The CDR3 DNA sequence: TGTGCCAGCAGTTTACCCCCGGGACAGGGGGTTGGCTACACCTTC.

The chain combines TRBV19 with TRBJ1-5, with D uncertain. The CDR3 runs to 14 residues. Germline V gene sequence: CDR1 LNHDA, CDR2 SQIVND (reference sequence). Between the trimmed V and J ends, which lost 2 bases and 7 bases, there was a span of 12 bases. The CDR3 sequence: CASSIRVEGQPQHF. The CDR3 nucleotides read TGTGCCAGTAGTATAAGGGTAGAGGGCCAGCCCCAGCATTTT. Variable domain in full (rest from reference TRBV19 and TRBJ1-5): DGGITQSPKYLFRKEGQNVTLSCEQNLNHDAMYWYRQDPGQGLRLIYYSQIVNDFQKGDIAEGYSVSREKKESFPLTVTSAQKNPTAFYLCASSIRVEGQPQHFGDGTRLSIL.

This clone has just one count. The chain has TRBV7-2 and TRBJ2-4; TRBD1 matches at 7 bases. This CDR3 has 17 residues. With V trimmed by 5 bases and J by 6 bases, 16 bases remained unmatched. The germline V gene has CDR1 SGHTA and CDR2 FQGNSA. Written as DNA, the CDR3 is TGTGCCAGCAGCCCACGACAGGGTAGGGATTCGGGAAACATTCAGTACTTC. Translation gives CASSPRQGRDSGNIQYF.

In this sample, this clone turned up once. V usage is TRBV7-8 and J usage is TRBJ2-7; a possible D gene is TRBD1 (7 bases). Germline V CDR1 and CDR2: SGHVS, FQNEAQ. This CDR3 comprises 15 residues. Trimming removed 5 bases from V and 2 bases from J, with 16 bases in between. The CDR3 region has the DNA TGTGCCAGCAGCCGGGGGACAGACGACCCCTACGAGCAGTACTTC. Translating it yields CASSRGTDDPYEQYF. Drawing the rest from reference TRBV7-8 and TRBJ2-7, the complete variable domain is GAGVSQSPRYKVAKRGQDVALRCDPISGHVSLFWYQQALGQGPEFLTYFQNEAQLDKSGLPSDRFFAERPEGSVSTLKIQRTQQEDSAVYLCASSRGTDDPYEQYFGPGTRLTVT.

The CDR3 region has the DNA TGCGCCAGCAGATCCGGACTAGCGGGTTCCTACGAGCAGTACTTC. This encodes CASRSGLAGSYEQYF. This chain connects TRBV5-1 to TRBJ2-7; 11 bases match TRBD2. The V gene end was trimmed by 5 bases and the J gene end by 1 base; junction bases not matched to a gene: 5. The CDR3 length is 15 residues. The germline V gene encodes CDR1 SGHRS and CDR2 YFSETQ.